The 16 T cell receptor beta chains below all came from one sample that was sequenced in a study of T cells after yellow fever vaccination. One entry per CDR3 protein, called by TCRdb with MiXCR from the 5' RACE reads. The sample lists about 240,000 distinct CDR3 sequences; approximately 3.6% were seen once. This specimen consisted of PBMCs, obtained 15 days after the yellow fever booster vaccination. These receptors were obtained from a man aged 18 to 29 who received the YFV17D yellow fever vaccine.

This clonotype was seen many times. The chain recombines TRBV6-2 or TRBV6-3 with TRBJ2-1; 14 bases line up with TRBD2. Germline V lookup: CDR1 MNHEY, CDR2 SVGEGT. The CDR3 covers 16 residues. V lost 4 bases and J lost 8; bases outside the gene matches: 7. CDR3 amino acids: CASSFSTSGGEYEQFF. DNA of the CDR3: TGTGCCAGCAGTTTCTCGACTAGCGGGGGGGAGTATGAGCAGTTCTTC.

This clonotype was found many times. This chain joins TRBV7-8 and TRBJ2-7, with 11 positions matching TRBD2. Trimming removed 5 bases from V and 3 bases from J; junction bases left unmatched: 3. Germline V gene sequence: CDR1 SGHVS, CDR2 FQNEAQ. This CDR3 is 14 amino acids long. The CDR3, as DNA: TGTGCCAGCAGCACAGGACTAGCGGGCTACGAGCAGTACTTC. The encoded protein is CASSTGLAGYEQYF. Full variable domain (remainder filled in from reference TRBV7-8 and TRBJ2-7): GAGVSQSPRYKVAKRGQDVALRCDPISGHVSLFWYQQALGQGPEFLTYFQNEAQLDKSGLPSDRFFAERPEGSVSTLKIQRTQQEDSAVYLCASSTGLAGYEQYFGPGTRLTVT.

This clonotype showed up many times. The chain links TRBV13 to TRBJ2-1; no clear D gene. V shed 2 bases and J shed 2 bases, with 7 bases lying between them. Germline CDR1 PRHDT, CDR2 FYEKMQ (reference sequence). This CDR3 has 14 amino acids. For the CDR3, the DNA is TGTGCCAGCAGCTTACCAACTACCTACAATGAGCAGTTCTTC. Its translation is CASSLPTTYNEQFF.

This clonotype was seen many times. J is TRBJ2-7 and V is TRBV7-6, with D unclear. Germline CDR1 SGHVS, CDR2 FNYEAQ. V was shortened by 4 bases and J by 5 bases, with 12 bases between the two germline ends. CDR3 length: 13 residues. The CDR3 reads CASSSPGHNEQYF. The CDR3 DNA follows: TGTGCCAGCAGCTCACCGGGTCATAACGAGCAGTACTTC.

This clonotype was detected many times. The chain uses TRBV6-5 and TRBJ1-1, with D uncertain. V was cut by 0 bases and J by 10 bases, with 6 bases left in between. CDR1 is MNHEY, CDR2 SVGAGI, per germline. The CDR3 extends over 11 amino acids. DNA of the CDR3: TGTGCCAGCAGTTACTCGAACGTAGCTTTCTTT. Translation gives CASSYSNVAFF.

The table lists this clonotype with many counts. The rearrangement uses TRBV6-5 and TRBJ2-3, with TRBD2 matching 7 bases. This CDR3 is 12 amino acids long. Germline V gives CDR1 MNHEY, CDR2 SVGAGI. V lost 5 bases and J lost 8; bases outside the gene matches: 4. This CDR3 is CASSAQRGTQYF. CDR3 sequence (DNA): TGTGCCAGCAGTGCCCAGCGGGGTACGCAGTATTTT.

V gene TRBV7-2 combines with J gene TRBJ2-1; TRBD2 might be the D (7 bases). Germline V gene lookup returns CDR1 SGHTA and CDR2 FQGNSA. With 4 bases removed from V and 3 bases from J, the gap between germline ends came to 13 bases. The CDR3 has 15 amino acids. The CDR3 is CASSSRGANYNEQFF. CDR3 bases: TGTGCCAGCAGCTCACGGGGGGCCAACTACAATGAGCAGTTCTTC.

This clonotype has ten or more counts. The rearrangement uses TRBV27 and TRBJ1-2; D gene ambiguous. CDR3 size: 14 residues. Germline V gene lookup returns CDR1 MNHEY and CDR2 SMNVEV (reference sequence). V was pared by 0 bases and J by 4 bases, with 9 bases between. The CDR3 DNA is TGTGCCAGCAGTTTATCGTCCAGGCTCTATGGCTACACCTTC. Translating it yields CASSLSSRLYGYTF.

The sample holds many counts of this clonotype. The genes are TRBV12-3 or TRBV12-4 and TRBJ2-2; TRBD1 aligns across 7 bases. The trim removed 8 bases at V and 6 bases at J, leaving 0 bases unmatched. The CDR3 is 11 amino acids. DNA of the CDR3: TGTGCCAGCGACAGGGCCGGGGAGCTGTTTTTT. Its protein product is CASDRAGELFF.

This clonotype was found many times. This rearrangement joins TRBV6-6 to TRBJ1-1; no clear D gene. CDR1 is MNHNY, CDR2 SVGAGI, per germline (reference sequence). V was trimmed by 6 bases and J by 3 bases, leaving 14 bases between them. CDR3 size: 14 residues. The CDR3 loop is CASSFYRDDTEAFF. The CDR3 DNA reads TGTGCCAGCAGCTTCTATAGAGATGACACTGAAGCTTTCTTT.

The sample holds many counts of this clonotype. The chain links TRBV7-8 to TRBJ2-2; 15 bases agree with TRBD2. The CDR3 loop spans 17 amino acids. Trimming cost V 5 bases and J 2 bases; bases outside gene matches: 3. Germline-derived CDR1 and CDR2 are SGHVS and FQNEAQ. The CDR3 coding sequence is TGTGCCAGCAGCCGGACTAGCGGGGGGGTAAACACCGGGGAGCTGTTTTTT. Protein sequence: CASSRTSGGVNTGELFF.

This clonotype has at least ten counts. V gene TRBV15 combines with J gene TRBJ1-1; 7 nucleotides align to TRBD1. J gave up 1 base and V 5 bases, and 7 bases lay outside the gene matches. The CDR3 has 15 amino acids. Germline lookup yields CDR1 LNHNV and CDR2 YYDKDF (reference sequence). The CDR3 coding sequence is TGTGCCACCAGCCAGGCCGGGACAGCGAACACTGAAGCTTTCTTT. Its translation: CATSQAGTANTEAFF.

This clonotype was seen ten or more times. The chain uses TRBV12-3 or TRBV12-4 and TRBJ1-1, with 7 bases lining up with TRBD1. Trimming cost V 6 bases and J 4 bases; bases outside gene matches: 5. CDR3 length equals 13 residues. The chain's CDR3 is CASSPGGSTEAFF. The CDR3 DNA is TGTGCCAGCAGCCCAGGGGGGAGCACTGAAGCTTTCTTT.

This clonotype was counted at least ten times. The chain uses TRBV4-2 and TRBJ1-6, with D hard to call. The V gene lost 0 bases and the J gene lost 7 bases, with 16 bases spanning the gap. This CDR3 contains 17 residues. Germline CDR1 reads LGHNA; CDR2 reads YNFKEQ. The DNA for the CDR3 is TGTGCCAGCAGCCAAGAAGTTAGCGGACGGCAGAATTCACCCCTCCACTTT. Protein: CASSQEVSGRQNSPLHF.

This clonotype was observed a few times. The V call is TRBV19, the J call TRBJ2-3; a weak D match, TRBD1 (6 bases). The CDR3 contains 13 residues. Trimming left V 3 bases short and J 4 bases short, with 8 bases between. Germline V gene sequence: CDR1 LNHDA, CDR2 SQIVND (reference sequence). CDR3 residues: CASSIYRADTQYF. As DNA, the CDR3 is TGTGCCAGTAGTATCTACAGGGCAGATACGCAGTATTTT.

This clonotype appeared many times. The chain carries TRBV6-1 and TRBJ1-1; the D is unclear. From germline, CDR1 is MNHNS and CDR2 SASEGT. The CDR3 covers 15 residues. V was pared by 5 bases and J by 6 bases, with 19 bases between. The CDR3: CASSIRPVDGSEAFF. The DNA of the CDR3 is TGTGCCAGCAGTATTAGGCCGGTAGATGGGTCTGAAGCTTTCTTT.